The source of this T cell receptor (beta chain) is a study of blood T cell repertoires in COVID-19. Study-level background: The samples span acute and convalescent COVID-19 from the United States, Italy and Spain. The analysed material was cDNA or gDNA that came from T cells, B-cell-depleted T cells, or PBMCs.

Under the authors' procedure: By means of reference gene primer amplification, nucleated cell counts were estimated. The repertoire was sequenced with immunoSEQ multiplex PCR; TCRdb's copy has only in-frame clones and lacks some. Clone size and V and J calls were adopted from that table, with D and trimming inferred from the DNA. The table lists over 250,000 clones, about 88% of them singletons, with around 0.91% in the top ten. The V and J ends lost 1 base and 3 bases, in that order; junction bases with no gene match: 5. The CDR3 has 16 amino acids. Germline loops: CDR1 LGHNA, CDR2 YNFKEQ. The sample consisted of peripheral blood. The chain is built from TRBV4-2 and TRBJ2-7; 11 bases are a match to TRBD2. The receptor was isolated from a woman between 35 and 50 years old who had recovered from COVID-19. CDR3 sequence reads: CASSQGGGLAVYEQYF. CDR3 in DNA: TGTGCCAGCAGCCAAGGGGGGGGACTAGCGGTCTACGAGCAGTACTTC.